This T cell receptor beta chain was recovered during a study of siplizumab effects on memory and regulatory T cells. Data came from immunoSEQ multiplex PCR; TCRdb stores just in-frame clones and leaves some out. Of more than 50,000 clones detected, approximately 93% appear once; the ten largest clones hold about two fifths. Turning to this clone: Its antigen is currently unknown.

Study-level results: Whether proliferating Tregs in siplizumab cultures suppress was not functionally confirmed. Naive T cells seemed more diverse than memory cells; they also seemed major alloresponse contributors. In roughly 75-96% of proliferating CD4+ or CD8+ clones, a naive or memory phenotype could not be assigned. With siplizumab, mappable alloreactive CD4+ clones averaged around 70% Treg-derived, versus 25% to 30% in controls.

The sample taken for sequencing was CD8+ T cells sorted from blood. The receptor comes from a human donor in good health.

This CDR3 reads CASSERSSYEQYF. CDR3 sequence (DNA): TGTGCCAGCAGTGAAAGGAGCTCCTACGAGCAGTACTTC. The V call is TRBV6-1, the J call TRBJ2-7, with no clear D. CDR1 and CDR2 (germline): MNHNS, SASEGT. The CDR3 sequence is 13 residues long. Trimming left V 2 bases short and J 0 bases short, with 5 bases between.